Listed below are T cell receptor beta chains from one sample, sequenced in a study of technical replicates of blood from several donors. Clones were sequenced by immunoSEQ multiplex PCR, and TCRdb holds only the in-frame ones, with some missing. The repertoire consists of 75,000 to 90,000 clones, with 75% to 95% occurring once and the leading ten covering roughly 0.27%. The specimen sequenced was T cells isolated from PBMCs. The receptors shown here come from a human donor in good health. CDR3s include the opening cysteine and the closing phenylalanine or tryptophan. Each record gives: J gene, clone size, V gene, D gene, CDR3 protein, CDR3 DNA. The D gene is left open where the match is weak. Size is stated for part of the rows, as once, few or many counts, or as a class when the clone is expanded.

TRBJ2-1 NA TRBV6-5 NA CASSYGGDYNEQFF TGTGCCAGCAGTTACGGCGGGGACTACAATGAGCAGTTCTTC
TRBJ1-1 few TRBV21-1 NA CASSNVEHRTNTEAFF TGTGCCAGCAGCAATGTCGAGCACAGGACGAACACTGAAGCTTTCTTT
TRBJ2-2 NA TRBV4-1 TRBD2 CASSQPTSGGPRELFF TGCGCCAGCAGCCAACCGACTAGCGGGGGGCCCCGGGAGCTGTTTTTT
TRBJ2-3 NA TRBV7-3 NA CASSLNANTDTQYF TGTGCCAGCAGCTTAAACGCTAACACAGATACGCAGTATTTT
TRBJ2-1 NA TRBV13 NA CASSTGDTALSEQFF TGTGCCAGCAGCACCGGAGATACGGCCCTGTCTGAGCAGTTCTTC
TRBJ2-2 NA TRBV19 NA CASNLNREGTGELFF TGTGCCAGCAACCTTAACAGGGAGGGCACCGGGGAGCTGTTTTTT
TRBJ2-2 NA TRBV18 NA CASTLGQANTGELFF TGTGCCAGCACCTTGGGACAAGCTAACACCGGGGAGCTGTTTTTT
TRBJ1-2 NA TRBV7-2 NA CASTPEEGRGPGGGYTF TGTGCCAGCACCCCTGAAGAGGGCCGGGGACCGGGGGGAGGCTACACCTTC
TRBJ2-7 NA TRBV14 TRBD1 CASSVLQGAFHEQYF TGTGCCAGCAGTGTCCTACAGGGGGCTTTCCACGAGCAGTACTTC
TRBJ2-3 NA TRBV28 TRBD2 CASSPGTSGATDTQYF TGTGCCAGCAGTCCCGGGACTAGCGGAGCTACAGATACGCAGTATTTT
TRBJ2-7 NA TRBV2 NA CASRQQGPEQYF TGTGCCAGCAGGCAACAGGGTCCCGAGCAGTACTTC
TRBJ2-3 few TRBV6-5 TRBD2 CASSTPSGSTDTQYF TGTGCCAGCAGTACTCCTAGCGGGAGCACAGATACGCAGTATTTT
TRBJ1-2 NA TRBV27 TRBD1 CASSPRSGTGGGFNLLNYGYTF TGTGCCAGCAGCCCCCGTTCCGGGACAGGGGGCGGGTTCAACCTCCTTAACTATGGCTACACCTTC
TRBJ2-1 NA TRBV28 NA CASSFIEQFF TGTGCCAGCAGTTTCATTGAGCAGTTCTTC
TRBJ2-5 NA TRBV28 TRBD2 CASSLTSGGKETQYF TGTGCCAGCAGTTTAACTAGCGGGGGGAAAGAGACCCAGTACTTC
TRBJ2-3 NA TRBV29-1 NA CSVEDYTDTQYF TGCAGCGTTGAAGATTATACAGATACGCAGTATTTT
TRBJ2-1 NA TRBV2 TRBD2 CASRGTRDNEQFF TGTGCCAGCAGGGGGACTAGGGACAATGAGCAGTTCTTC
TRBJ2-1 NA TRBV7-6 NA CASSFGVAGDNSDKNNEQFF TGTGCCAGCAGCTTCGGAGTGGCAGGGGACAACTCGGACAAAAACAATGAGCAGTTCTTC
TRBJ1-5 NA TRBV27 NA CASSFLGGGGSNQPQHF TGTGCCAGCAGTTTTTTGGGCGGGGGCGGAAGCAATCAGCCCCAGCATTTT
TRBJ2-7 NA TRBV11-2 NA CASSFSWLAYEQYF TGTGCCAGCAGCTTCTCCTGGCTAGCCTACGAGCAGTACTTC
TRBJ2-1 NA TRBV18 TRBD2 CASSPVSGEGNEQFF TGTGCCAGCTCACCAGTTTCTGGGGAGGGGAATGAGCAGTTCTTC
TRBJ2-7 NA TRBV14 TRBD2 CASSQTSGRSYEQYF TGTGCCAGCAGCCAGACTAGCGGGAGGTCCTACGAGCAGTACTTC
TRBJ1-5 few TRBV9 TRBD1 CASSEGQGPVQPQHF TGTGCCAGCAGCGAAGGACAGGGGCCGGTTCAGCCCCAGCATTTT
TRBJ1-2 NA TRBV6-5 TRBD1 CASTPWTGTRYTF TGTGCCAGCACCCCCTGGACAGGGACGCGCTACACCTTC
TRBJ2-1 NA TRBV28 TRBD2 CASSLWLTKTSGRRNEQFF TGTGCCAGCAGTTTATGGTTAACCAAGACTAGCGGGAGGCGCAATGAGCAGTTCTTC
TRBJ1-2 NA TRBV19 NA CASSADSTRINYGYTF TGTGCCAGTAGTGCGGACAGCACCAGGATTAACTATGGCTACACCTTC
TRBJ2-1 NA TRBV5-1 TRBD2 CASSYLIAGKNNEQFF TGCGCCAGCAGCTACCTAATAGCGGGTAAGAACAATGAGCAGTTCTTC